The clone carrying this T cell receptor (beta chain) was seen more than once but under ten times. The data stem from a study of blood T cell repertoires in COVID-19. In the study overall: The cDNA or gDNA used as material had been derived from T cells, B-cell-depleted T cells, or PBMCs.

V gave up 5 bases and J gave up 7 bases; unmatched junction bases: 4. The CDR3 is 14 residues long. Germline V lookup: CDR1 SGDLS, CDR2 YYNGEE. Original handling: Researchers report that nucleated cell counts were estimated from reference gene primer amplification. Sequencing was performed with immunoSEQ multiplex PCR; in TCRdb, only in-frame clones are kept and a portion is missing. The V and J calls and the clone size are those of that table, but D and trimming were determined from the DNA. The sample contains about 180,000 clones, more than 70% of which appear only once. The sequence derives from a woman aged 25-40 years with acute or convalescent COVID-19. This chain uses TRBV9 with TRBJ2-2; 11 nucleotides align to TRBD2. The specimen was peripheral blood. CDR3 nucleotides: TGTGCCAGCAGTTTAGCGGGAGGGTACGGGGAGCTGTTTTTT. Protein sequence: CASSLAGGYGELFF.